This note documents a single TCR beta chain sequence. Antigen unknown. These data originate in a study of T-cell memory formation after mild COVID-19. For the study at large: Largely donor-specific TCR clusters were found.

TCRdb analysed the 5' RACE reads with MiXCR anew, one entry per CDR3 protein. The table records about 360,000 distinct CDR3 sequences, roughly 13% of them present only once. Germline loops: CDR1 MNHEY, CDR2 SVGAGI. Trimming pared 1 base from V and 5 bases from J, leaving 9 bases between. The CDR3 extends over 14 amino acids. General observations from the study: CD4+ contracting clones were mainly CM and EM; CD8+ ones, EMRA. Pre-infection memory already had some responding clones, implying cross-reactive memory joined.

The sequencing sample was made of PBMCs or a T cell subset sorted from them (not recorded which). The TCR originated in a young man who had mild COVID-19 (a few samples of this study predate the infection). Cell type and time point are not known. The rearrangement uses TRBV6-5 and TRBJ2-1; D is ambiguous. This CDR3 reads CASSYLGPHNEQFF. The CDR3 region has the DNA TGTGCCAGCAGTTACTTAGGACCGCACAATGAGCAGTTCTTC.